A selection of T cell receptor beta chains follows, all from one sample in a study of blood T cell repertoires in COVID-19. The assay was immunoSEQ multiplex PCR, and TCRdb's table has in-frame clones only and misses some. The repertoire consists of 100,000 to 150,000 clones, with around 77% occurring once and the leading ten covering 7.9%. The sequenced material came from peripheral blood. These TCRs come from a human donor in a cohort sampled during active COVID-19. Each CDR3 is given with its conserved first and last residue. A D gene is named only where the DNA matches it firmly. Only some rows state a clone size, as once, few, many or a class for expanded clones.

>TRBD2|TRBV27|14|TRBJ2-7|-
CASSRTSGSYEQYF
TGTGCCAGCAGTAGGACTAGCGGGTCCTACGAGCAGTACTTC
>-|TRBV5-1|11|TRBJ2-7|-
CASSSGYEQYF
TGCGCCAGCAGCTCCGGCTACGAGCAGTACTTC
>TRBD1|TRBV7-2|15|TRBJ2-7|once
CASSLAGQGPRGQYF
TGTGCCAGCAGCTTAGCGGGACAGGGACCCCGCGGGCAGTACTTC
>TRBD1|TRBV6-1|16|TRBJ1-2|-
CASSEEGGTANYGYTF
TGTGCCAGCAGTGAAGAAGGGGGGACAGCTAACTATGGCTACACCTTC
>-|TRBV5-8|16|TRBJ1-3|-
CASSLMPYSNPNTIYF
TGTGCCAGCAGCTTGATGCCCTACAGTAACCCGAACACCATATATTTT
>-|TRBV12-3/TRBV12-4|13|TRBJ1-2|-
CASSSNRDYGYTF
TGTGCCAGCAGTTCAAACAGGGACTATGGCTACACCTTC
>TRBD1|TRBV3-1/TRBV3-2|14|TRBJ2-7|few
CASSAGTGGYEQYF
TGTGCCAGCAGCGCCGGGACAGGGGGCTACGAGCAGTACTTC
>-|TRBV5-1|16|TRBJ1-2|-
CASSSEVRTVDYGYTF
TGCGCCAGCAGCTCTGAGGTTCGGACAGTCGACTATGGCTACACCTTC
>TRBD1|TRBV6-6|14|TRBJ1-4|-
CASGTGGAYEKLFF
TGTGCCAGCGGGACAGGGGGCGCGTATGAAAAACTGTTTTTT
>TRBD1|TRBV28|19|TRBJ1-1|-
CASSLVGTGVVGKNTEAFF
TGTGCCAGCAGTTTAGTGGGGACAGGGGTCGTAGGGAAAAACACTGAAGCTTTCTTT
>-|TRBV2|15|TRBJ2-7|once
CASSEGMRSSYEQYF
TGTGCCAGCAGTGAAGGAATGCGGAGCTCCTACGAGCAGTACTTC
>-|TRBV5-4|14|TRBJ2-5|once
CASSYWSGQETQYF
TGTGCCAGCAGCTATTGGTCGGGCCAAGAGACCCAGTACTTC
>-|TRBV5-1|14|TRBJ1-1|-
CASSSGQLGTEAFF
TGCGCCAGCAGCTCCGGACAGCTTGGGACTGAAGCTTTCTTT
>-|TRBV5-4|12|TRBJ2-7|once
CASSRDTYEQYF
TGTGCCAGCAGCCGAGATACCTACGAGCAGTACTTC
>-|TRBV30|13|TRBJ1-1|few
CAWSVGGGTEAFF
TGTGCCTGGAGTGTAGGGGGGGGCACTGAAGCTTTCTTT
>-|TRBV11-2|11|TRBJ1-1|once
CASSLYSEAFF
TGTGCCAGCAGCCTATATTCTGAAGCTTTCTTT
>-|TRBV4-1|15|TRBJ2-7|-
CASREALALPYEQYF
TGCGCCAGCAGAGAAGCCCTAGCTCTACCCTACGAGCAGTACTTC
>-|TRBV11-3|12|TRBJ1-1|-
CASSLERFEAFF
TGTGCCAGCAGCTTAGAGAGGTTCGAAGCTTTCTTT
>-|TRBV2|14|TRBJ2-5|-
CASNPRAGQETQYF
TGTGCCAGCAATCCACGAGCGGGCCAAGAGACCCAGTACTTC
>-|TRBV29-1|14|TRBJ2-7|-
CSVEFARFPYEQYF
TGCAGCGTTGAATTTGCCAGGTTCCCCTACGAGCAGTACTTC
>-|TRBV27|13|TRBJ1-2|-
CASSPGSNYGYTF
TGTGCCAGCAGTCCAGGGTCTAACTATGGCTACACCTTC
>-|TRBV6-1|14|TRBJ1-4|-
CASSEDNYNEKLFF
TGTGCCAGCAGTGAAGACAACTATAATGAAAAACTGTTTTTT
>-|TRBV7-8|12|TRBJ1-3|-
CASSDRRNTIYF
TGTGCCAGCAGCGATAGAAGAAACACCATATATTTT
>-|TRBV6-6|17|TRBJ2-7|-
CASSPPPGIAVTYEQYF
TGTGCCAGCAGTCCCCCCCCCGGGATAGCTGTTACCTACGAGCAGTACTTC
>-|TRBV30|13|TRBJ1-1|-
CAWSGQLNTEAFF
TGTGCCTGGAGTGGACAGCTGAACACTGAAGCTTTCTTT